This TCR beta chain was identified during a study of shared T cell receptors in the human thymus. TCRdb's table, derived via immunoSEQ multiplex PCR, lists solely in-frame clones and lacks some. This sample has roughly 550,000 clones; around 78% occur once, and the top ten carry 0.013%. These data were likewise used in another study, on human thymus T cells. According to that study: Donation was from healthy Finnish infants who were having corrective surgery that addressed congenital heart defects. It looked as if thymic and blood repertoires used V and J genes in a biased way. Related research described strongly overlapping thymic repertoires in unrelated people.

Input material: thymocytes. The origin of this receptor is a boy under two years old with a congenital heart defect.

The CDR3 DNA reads TGTGCCTGGGGGGGACAGGGTTTGGTCTATGGCTACACCTTC. Protein sequence: CAWGGQGLVYGYTF. The chain combines TRBV30 with TRBJ1-2; TRBD1 matches at 9 bases. Looked up from germline, CDR1 is GTSNPN and CDR2 is SVGIG (reference sequence). The CDR3 is 14 residues long. J lost 4 bases, V lost 5 bases, and 8 bases had no gene match.